This TCR beta chain was captured in a study of T cell repertoires in cytomegalovirus infection. Study information: Researchers turned to recently identified HLA-C-restricted CMV epitopes as well as well-studied HLA-B-restricted ones. Public TCR beta signatures were indicative of both CMV infection and a matching HLA type. Overall study results and limits: HLA-C-restricted CMV-specific TCR beta clonotypes prevailed in the ex vivo response. Public TCR beta family frequency separated CMV-and-HLA carriers, including in an independent cohort.

TCRdb independently ran MiXCR on the reads; one entry per CDR3 protein. The sample has roughly 45,000 distinct CDR3 sequences; 20% to 25% are singletons. This clonotype was counted only a few times. The antigen is undetermined. The CDR3 sequence is 15 residues long. Germline V gives CDR1 LGHNA, CDR2 YNFKEQ. Between the trimmed V and J ends, which lost 7 bases and 6 bases, there was a span of 19 bases. This clonotype was obtained from a human donor in good health (CMV status not recorded). Some clones in this sample may be carry-over from other donors' samples. Sequenced here: CD8+ T cells from cultured PBMCs, sampled from culture after CMV antigen stimulation. J is TRBJ2-1 and V is TRBV4-2; weak D call: TRBD1 (6 bases). CDR3 coding DNA: TGTGCCAGCACCCCGACCGACAGGTCAAGCAATGAGCAGTTCTTC. Translated: CASTPTDRSSNEQFF.